The clone carrying this T cell receptor (beta chain) was observed a few times. The data derive from a study of breast tumors, draining lymph nodes, adjacent tissues. MiXCR was run by TCRdb on the multiplex PCR reads, yielding one entry per CDR3 protein. The sample shows about 230,000 distinct CDR3 sequences, about 32% of them seen only once. Samples came from axillary lymph nodes draining the breast cancer. The CDR3 is made up of 13 amino acids. Germline CDR1 is GTSNPN and CDR2 is SVGIG (reference sequence). V lost 4 bases and J lost 2, with 11 bases in between. The sample taken for sequencing was axillary lymph node tissue. The rearrangement joins TRBV30 to TRBJ1-1; D possibly corresponds to TRBD1 (6 bases). The receptor's source is a female donor with breast cancer. Some clones in this sample may be carry-over from other donors' samples. The CDR3 region is CAWMGTSNTEAFF. The CDR3 nucleotides are TGTGCCTGGATGGGGACATCCAACACTGAAGCTTTCTTT.